Each of the 18 T cell receptor beta chains below was sequenced from the same sample in a study of blood T cell repertoires in COVID-19. Assay used: immunoSEQ multiplex PCR; TCRdb lists only in-frame clones, some missing. The sample yields some 150,000 clones, 84% seen once. What was sequenced was peripheral blood. The receptors derive from a human donor in a cohort sampled during active COVID-19.

In this sample, this clone turned up once. V and J are TRBV19 and TRBJ2-3; TRBD2 matches at 14 bases. Germline V gene sequence: CDR1 LNHDA, CDR2 SQIVND (reference sequence). The CDR3 has 16 amino acids. Unmatched junction bases numbered 6, after V lost 5 bases and J lost 5 bases. The CDR3 region has the DNA TGTGCCAGTAGTTCCGGACTAGCGGGAGGAGGAGATACGCAGTATTTT. The encoded protein is CASSSGLAGGGDTQYF.

The chain joins TRBV29-1 to TRBJ1-6; 10 bases agree with TRBD1. The V and J ends lost 7 bases and 6 bases, in that order; junction bases with no gene match: 9. In germline, CDR1 is SQVTM, CDR2 ANQGSEA. The length of the CDR3 is 15 residues. CDR3 bases: TGCAGCGCGCGGACAGGGGGAAACCCTAATTCACCCCTCCACTTT. Translated: CSARTGGNPNSPLHF.

The V call is TRBV29-1, the J call TRBJ1-3; no clear D. V dropped 3 bases and J dropped 8 bases, with 17 bases sitting between them. Germline loops: CDR1 SQVTM, CDR2 ANQGSEA. The CDR3 runs 14 residues. The CDR3 loop reads CSVEATSGGDTIYF. CDR3 DNA sequence: TGCAGCGTTGAGGCCACTTCGGGCGGGGACACCATATATTTT.

The genes are TRBV27 and TRBJ2-1, with 10 nucleotides matching TRBD2. This CDR3 is 17 amino acids long. J was trimmed by 3 bases and V by 2 bases; bases with no gene match: 7. Germline CDR1 is MNHEY and CDR2 is SMNVEV (reference sequence). This CDR3 is CASSLVYLAGGYNEQFF. The CDR3 DNA sequence: TGTGCCAGCAGTTTAGTTTATTTAGCGGGGGGCTACAATGAGCAGTTCTTC.

This clone was seen a few times. V gene TRBV5-4 combines with J gene TRBJ1-1; 8 bases align to TRBD1. Germline V gene lookup returns CDR1 SGHNT and CDR2 YYREEE (reference sequence). The CDR3 sequence is 13 residues long. The trim removed 6 bases at V and 5 bases at J, leaving 6 bases unmatched. CDR3 sequence reads: CASTGQGGTEAFF. Written as DNA, the CDR3 is TGTGCCAGCACCGGACAGGGAGGGACTGAAGCTTTCTTT.

The V gene is TRBV16, the J gene TRBJ1-1; D uncertain. Germline CDR1 is KGHSY and CDR2 is FQNENV. The CDR3 contains 15 residues. V was shortened by 4 bases and J by 3 bases, with 15 bases between the two germline ends. The CDR3 is CASSPSSRSYTEAFF. As DNA, the CDR3 is TGTGCCAGCAGCCCCTCCTCGCGGTCTTACACTGAAGCTTTCTTT.

The V call is TRBV4-1, the J call TRBJ1-2, with TRBD1 as a possible D gene (6 bases). The CDR3 totals 15 residues. V was shortened by 3 bases and J by 4 bases, with 15 bases between the two germline ends. The germline CDR1 and CDR2 sequences are MGHRA and YSYEKL. CDR3 sequence reads: CASSHGTGTFYGYTF. CDR3 nucleotides: TGCGCCAGCAGCCACGGAACCGGGACATTCTATGGCTACACCTTC.

CDR3 DNA sequence: TGTGCCAGCAGAAGGACAGGACTGACCTCTGGAAACACCATATATTTT. Translated, it gives CASRRTGLTSGNTIYF. J is TRBJ1-3 and V is TRBV2, with 7 positions matching TRBD1. J lost 0 bases, V lost 6 bases, and 8 bases had no gene match. Germline V gene data show CDR1 as SNHLY and CDR2 as FYNNEI. There are 16 residues in the CDR3. Full variable domain (remainder filled in from reference TRBV2 and TRBJ1-3): EPEVTQTPSHQVTQMGQEVILRCVPISNHLYFYWYRQILGQKVEFLVSFYNNEISEKSEIFDDQFSVERPDGSNFTLKIRSTKLEDSAMYFCASRRTGLTSGNTIYFGEGSWLTVV.

The chain employs TRBV27 and TRBJ1-2, with TRBD1 matching 8 bases. In germline, CDR1 is MNHEY, CDR2 SMNVEV (reference sequence). This CDR3 is built from 14 residues. With 7 bases clipped from V and 0 bases from J, the junction kept 4 bases outside the gene matches. The CDR3 DNA sequence: TGTGCCAGCACCCCGGACAGGGCTAACTATGGCTACACCTTC. It translates to CASTPDRANYGYTF.

The chain links TRBV30 to TRBJ1-4; 8 nucleotides align to TRBD1. Germline V gene data show CDR1 as GTSNPN and CDR2 as SVGIG (reference sequence). The CDR3 sequence is 12 residues long. V was pared by 4 bases and J by 11 bases, with 6 bases of the junction left unmatched. In nucleotides, the CDR3 is TGTGCCTGGACGGACAGGGCCTTCAAACTGTTTTTT. Residues: CAWTDRAFKLFF.

The chain is built from TRBV12-3 or TRBV12-4 and TRBJ2-2; D is unclear. Trimming took off 6 bases at V and 6 bases at J, with 11 bases between the two ends. The CDR3 runs 13 residues. The CDR3 sequence is CASSPAEPGELFF. In DNA form, the CDR3 reads TGTGCCAGCAGCCCCGCGGAACCCGGGGAGCTGTTTTTT.

The chain joins TRBV3-1 (or the pseudogene TRBV3-2) to TRBJ2-3, with D possibly TRBD2 on 5 matching bases. The CDR3 has 17 residues. Germline V gene data show CDR1 as LGHDT and CDR2 as YNNKEL (reference sequence). V dropped 0 bases and J dropped 2 bases, with 15 bases sitting between them. CDR3 bases: TGTGCCAGCAGCCAAGACTCGGAGGTTGGCCCCACAGATACGCAGTATTTT. Protein sequence: CASSQDSEVGPTDTQYF.

The V and J genes are TRBV5-5 and TRBJ2-5, with D perhaps matching TRBD1 (5 bases). Deletions cut 8 bases from V and 5 bases from J, with 22 bases between. The CDR3 has 15 amino acids. Germline V lookup: CDR1 SGHKS, CDR2 YYEKEE (reference sequence). In DNA, the CDR3 is TGTGCCAGTCAGCTGGACACATCCTTCAAGGAGACCCAGTACTTC. Protein product: CASQLDTSFKETQYF.

This clone came up a few times. The chain links TRBV7-6 to TRBJ2-2, with a possible D match to TRBD2 (5 bases). CDR1 and CDR2 from the germline V gene are SGHVS and FNYEAQ. The ends were cut back, 5 bases at V and 3 bases at J, with 16 bases in the middle. The CDR3 loop spans 16 amino acids. CDR3 in amino acids: CASSPGLRSDTGELFF. The DNA for the CDR3 is TGTGCCAGCAGCCCTGGACTGAGATCGGACACCGGGGAGCTGTTTTTT.

The chain links TRBV7-2 to TRBJ2-1, with 12 bases lining up with TRBD2. The CDR3 consists of 16 residues. J lost 5 bases, V lost 5 bases, and 7 bases had no gene match. The germline V gene encodes CDR1 SGHTA and CDR2 FQGNSA. Here the CDR3 reads CASSPLWTSGNNEQFF. DNA of the CDR3: TGTGCCAGCAGCCCGCTTTGGACTAGCGGGAACAATGAGCAGTTCTTC.

The rearrangement links TRBV10-2 to TRBJ2-7; perhaps TRBD2 as D (5 bases). Germline V lookup: CDR1 WSHSY, CDR2 SAAADI. V shed 5 bases and J shed 0 bases, with 14 bases lying between them. CDR3 size: 15 residues. This CDR3 is CASSPRTVSSYEQYF. CDR3 DNA: TGCGCCAGCAGTCCTAGGACTGTGAGCTCCTACGAGCAGTACTTC.

The CDR3 nucleotides read TGCGCCAGCAGCTTGAATGGGGGCGCCAGGTATGGCTACACCTTC. Its protein is CASSLNGGARYGYTF. This chain joins TRBV5-1 and TRBJ1-2; TRBD1 might be the D (6 bases). The CDR3 extends over 15 amino acids. V shed 1 base and J shed 5 bases, with 15 bases lying between them. The V gene's germline CDR1 is SGHRS and CDR2 YFSETQ.

V usage is TRBV9 and J usage is TRBJ1-2, with TRBD1 as a possible D gene (6 bases). V shed 4 bases and J shed 6 bases, with 16 bases lying between them. Looked up from germline, CDR1 is SGDLS and CDR2 is YYNGEE. The CDR3 spans 14 residues. The CDR3 here is CASSPEGGTHGYTF. CDR3 in DNA: TGTGCCAGCAGCCCAGAGGGGGGGACACATGGCTACACCTTC.